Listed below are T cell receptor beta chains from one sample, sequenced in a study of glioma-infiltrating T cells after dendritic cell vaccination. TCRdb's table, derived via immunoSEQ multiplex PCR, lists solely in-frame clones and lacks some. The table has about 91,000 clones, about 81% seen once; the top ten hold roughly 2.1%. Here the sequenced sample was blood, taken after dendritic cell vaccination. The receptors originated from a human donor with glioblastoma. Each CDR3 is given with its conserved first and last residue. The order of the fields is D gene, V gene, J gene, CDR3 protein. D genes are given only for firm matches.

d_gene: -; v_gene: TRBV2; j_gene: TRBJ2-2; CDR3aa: CASTGIGELFF
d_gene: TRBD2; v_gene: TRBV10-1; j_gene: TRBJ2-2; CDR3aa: CASSPRTSGGELFF
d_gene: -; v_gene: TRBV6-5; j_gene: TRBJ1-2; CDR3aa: CASSYDNNYGYTF
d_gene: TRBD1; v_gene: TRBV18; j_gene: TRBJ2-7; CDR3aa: CASSLAGTGGRQSYEQYF
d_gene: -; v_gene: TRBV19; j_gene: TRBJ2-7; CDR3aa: CASSPWNRATYEQYF
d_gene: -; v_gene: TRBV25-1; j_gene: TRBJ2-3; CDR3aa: CASGQDTQYF
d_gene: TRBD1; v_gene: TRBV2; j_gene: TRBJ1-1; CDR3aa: CASSRLGQGVTTEAFF
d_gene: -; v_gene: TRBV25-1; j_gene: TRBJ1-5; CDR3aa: CASSVSGGEVQHF
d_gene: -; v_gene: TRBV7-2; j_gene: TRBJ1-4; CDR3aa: CASSFQGEANEKLFF
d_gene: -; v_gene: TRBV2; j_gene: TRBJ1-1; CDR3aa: CASSGQGGDTEAFF
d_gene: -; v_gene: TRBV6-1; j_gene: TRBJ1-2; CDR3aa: CASSLKAGPYGYTF
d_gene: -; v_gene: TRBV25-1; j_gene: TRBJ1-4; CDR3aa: CASSGPGDEKLFF
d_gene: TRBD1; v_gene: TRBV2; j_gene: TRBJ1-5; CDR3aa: CASSRDRGSNQPQHF
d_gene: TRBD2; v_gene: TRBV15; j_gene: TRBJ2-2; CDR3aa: CATSLRTSGRVNTGELFF
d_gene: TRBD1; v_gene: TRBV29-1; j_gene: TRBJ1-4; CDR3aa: CSVQDRGANEKLFF
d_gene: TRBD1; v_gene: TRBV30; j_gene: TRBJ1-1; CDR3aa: CAWSVKDRCLF
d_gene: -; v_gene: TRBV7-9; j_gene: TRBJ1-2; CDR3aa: CASSLTGRVSYTF
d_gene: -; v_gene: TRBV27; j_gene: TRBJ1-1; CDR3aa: CASSLQGGADTEAFF
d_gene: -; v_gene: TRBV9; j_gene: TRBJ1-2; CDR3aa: CASSYIDTNYGYTF
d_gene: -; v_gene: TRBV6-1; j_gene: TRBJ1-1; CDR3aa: CASTAITGYNTEAFF
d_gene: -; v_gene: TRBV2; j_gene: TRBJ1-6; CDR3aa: CASSERVPSGSPLHF
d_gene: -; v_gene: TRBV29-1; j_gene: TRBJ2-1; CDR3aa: CSFPRGAPGNEQFF
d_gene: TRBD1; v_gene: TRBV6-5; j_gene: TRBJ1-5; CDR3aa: CASRTGGPPQPQHF
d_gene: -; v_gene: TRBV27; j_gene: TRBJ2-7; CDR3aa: CASSSKTWGDYEQYF
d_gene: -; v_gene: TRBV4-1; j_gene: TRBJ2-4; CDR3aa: CASSLRGLVNIQYF
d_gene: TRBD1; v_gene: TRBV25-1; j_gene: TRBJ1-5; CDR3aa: CASSGDRGFTDQPQHF
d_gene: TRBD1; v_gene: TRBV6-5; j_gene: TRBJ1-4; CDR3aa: CASKGWDSLNEKLFF
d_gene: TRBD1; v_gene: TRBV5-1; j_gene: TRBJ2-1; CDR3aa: CASSFGTGGNEQFF
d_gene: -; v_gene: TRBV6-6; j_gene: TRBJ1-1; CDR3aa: CASSYGGRAEAFF
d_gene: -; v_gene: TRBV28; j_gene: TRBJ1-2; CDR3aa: CASSTSRGDWDGYTF
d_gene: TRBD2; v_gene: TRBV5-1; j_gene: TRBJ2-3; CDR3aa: CASSLANSGGTRGSSDTQYF
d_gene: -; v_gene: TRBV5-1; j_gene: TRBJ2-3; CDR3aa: CASSLEGYTQYF